The clone carrying this T cell receptor beta chain was observed at least ten times. Its target is unknown. CDR3 size: 14 residues. Trimming pared 9 bases from V and 0 bases from J, leaving 12 bases between. The germline CDR1 and CDR2 sequences are KGHDR and SFDVKD. Unique molecular identifiers were present on the cDNA, and a universal primer site came from template switching. TCRdb itself ran the 5' RACE reads through MiXCR, one entry per CDR3 protein. The table lists 640,000 or so distinct CDR3 sequences, less than 7% of them singletons, with around 2% in the top ten. This sample stems from a study of identical twins. The study's findings and limits: Weaker excess twin sharing was observed in beta out-of-frame sequences. The study found excess low generation probability among twin-shared out-of-frame alpha sequences. A partial confounding effect on zero-insertion analyses could come from invariant MAIT and iNKT cells.

Sequenced material: naive T cells sorted from blood. The genes are TRBV24-1 and TRBJ2-3; D remains ambiguous. This receptor was taken from a man aged 18-30 years in good health. The CDR3 DNA reads as TGTGCCACCCAGACGGACCCTAGCACAGATACGCAGTATTTT. It yields the protein CATQTDPSTDTQYF.